Below, 18 T cell receptor beta chains from the same sample are listed, as sequenced in a study of blood T cell repertoires in COVID-19. Method: immunoSEQ multiplex PCR; TCRdb's copy keeps in-frame clones and lacks some. Among hundreds of thousands of clones listed, around 89% were seen once. The sequenced material came from PBMCs or T cells enriched from blood (not recorded which). The receptors were gathered from a woman aged 35 to 49 who had recovered from COVID-19.

The chain has TRBV4-3 and TRBJ1-1, with a weak D call TRBD1 (5 bases). The CDR3 runs 14 residues. CDR1 LGHNA and CDR2 YSLEER come from the germline V gene. V was clipped by 3 bases and J by 7 bases, with 15 bases between them. The CDR3 region is CASSHSTGANEAFF. CDR3 nucleotide sequence: TGCGCCAGCAGCCACTCCACTGGGGCCAATGAAGCTTTCTTT.

The chain carries TRBV5-4 and TRBJ2-1, with D hard to call. V gave up 0 bases and J gave up 0 bases, with 7 bases separating them. Germline V gene lookup returns CDR1 SGHNT and CDR2 YYREEE (reference sequence). The length of the CDR3 is 15 residues. Written as DNA, the CDR3 is TGTGCCAGCAGCTTGGTCATGAGCTCCTACAATGAGCAGTTCTTC. Translating gives CASSLVMSSYNEQFF.

The chain links TRBV7-6 to TRBJ1-5; D gene unclear. Germline V CDR1 and CDR2: SGHVS, FNYEAQ. CDR3 length: 14 residues. V was clipped by 1 base and J by 2 bases, with 6 bases between them. The CDR3 nucleotides are TGTGCCAGCAGCTTAGGAGGGCGCAATCAGCCCCAGCATTTT. Protein sequence: CASSLGGRNQPQHF.

The chain uses TRBV7-3 and TRBJ2-3; TRBD1 might be the D (5 bases). Deletions cut 1 base from V and 4 bases from J, with 18 bases between. The germline gives CDR1 SGHTA, CDR2 FQGTGA. The CDR3 totals 17 residues. DNA of the CDR3: TGTGCCAGCAGCTTAATAGGGGTTATCGGTACGGCAGATACGCAGTATTTT. Its protein is CASSLIGVIGTADTQYF.

The V gene is TRBV3-1 (or the pseudogene TRBV3-2), the J gene TRBJ2-2; 7 bases are shared with TRBD2. J lost 3 bases, V lost 0 bases, and 13 bases had no gene match. The CDR3 consists of 19 residues. Germline CDR1 and CDR2: LGHDT and YNNKEL (reference sequence). CDR3 DNA: TGTGCCAGCAGCCAAGAGGTGGTCAGGGAGGGTCGAGACACCGGGGAGCTGTTTTTT. As protein: CASSQEVVREGRDTGELFF.

This chain uses TRBV19 with TRBJ2-7; D is perhaps TRBD1 (7 bases). Trimming removed 3 bases from V and 2 bases from J, with 14 bases in between. The CDR3 is made up of 15 amino acids. Germline-derived CDR1 and CDR2 are LNHDA and SQIVND (reference sequence). CDR3 protein: CASSIGGGGPYEQYF. Written as DNA, the CDR3 is TGTGCCAGTAGTATCGGAGGGGGCGGTCCCTACGAGCAGTACTTC.

This chain uses TRBV18 with TRBJ2-7; D is possibly TRBD1 (5 bases). Trimming cost V 4 bases and J 3 bases, with 10 bases left between them. The CDR3 contains 13 residues. CDR1 and CDR2 from the germline V gene are KGHSH and LQKENI. In nucleotides, the CDR3 is TGTGCCAGCTCACTGCGAACAGGCTACGAGCAGTACTTC. Translation gives CASSLRTGYEQYF. Full variable domain (outside the CDR3, taken from reference TRBV18 and TRBJ2-7): NAGVMQNPRHLVRRRGQEARLRCSPMKGHSHVYWYRQLPEEGLKFMVYLQKENIIDESGMPKERFSAEFPKEGPSILRIQQVVRGDSAAYFCASSLRTGYEQYFGPGTRLTVT.

The chain carries TRBV4-3 and TRBJ2-3; possibly TRBD1 for D (5 bases). V was clipped by 0 bases and J by 0 bases, with 7 bases between them. This CDR3 comprises 15 residues. Germline V gene lookup returns CDR1 LGHNA and CDR2 YSLEER. The CDR3 region is CASSQDRVSTDTQYF. CDR3 bases: TGCGCCAGCAGCCAAGACAGGGTGAGCACAGATACGCAGTATTTT.

Here the CDR3 reads CASSPDRGLPDTQYF. The DNA of the CDR3 is TGTGCCAGTAGTCCGGACAGGGGTCTCCCAGATACGCAGTATTTT. The chain couples TRBV19 to TRBJ2-3, with 9 positions matching TRBD1. CDR3 length: 15 residues. Trimming cost V 5 bases and J 4 bases; bases outside gene matches: 7. Looked up from germline, CDR1 is LNHDA and CDR2 is SQIVND (reference sequence).

The rearrangement uses TRBV19 and TRBJ2-1, with 9 positions matching TRBD2. Germline V gives CDR1 LNHDA, CDR2 SQIVND (reference sequence). This CDR3 is built from 14 residues. With 3 bases clipped from V and 8 bases from J, the junction kept 5 bases outside the gene matches. CDR3: CASSISGSFYEQFF. The DNA for the CDR3 is TGTGCCAGTAGTATTAGCGGGAGTTTTTATGAGCAGTTCTTC.

The chain carries TRBV7-2 and TRBJ2-2; 11 bases are a match to TRBD2. Per germline, CDR1 SGHTA and CDR2 FQGNSA. This CDR3 is built from 19 residues. V lost 4 bases, J lost 1 base, and 11 bases stayed unmatched. CDR3 coding DNA: TGTGCCAGCAGCTCCCATCTAGGACTAGCGGGCCTGAACACCGGGGAGCTGTTTTTT. Encoded protein: CASSSHLGLAGLNTGELFF.

This chain uses TRBV5-1 with TRBJ2-1, with TRBD2 matching over 9 bases. CDR1 is SGHRS, CDR2 YFSETQ, per germline. V lost 4 bases and J lost 5; bases outside the gene matches: 7. The CDR3 covers 15 residues. CDR3: CASSPGTSINNEQFF. CDR3 sequence (DNA): TGCGCCAGCAGCCCCGGGACTAGCATCAACAATGAGCAGTTCTTC.

This chain links TRBV19 with TRBJ2-1; TRBD1 matches at 8 bases. Germline CDR1 reads LNHDA; CDR2 reads SQIVND (reference sequence). Losses at the gene ends were 4 bases for V and 5 bases for J; bases not matched to a gene: 10. The CDR3 runs 16 residues. The CDR3 spells CASSRSQGVINNEQFF. CDR3 in DNA: TGTGCCAGTAGTAGGTCACAGGGGGTGATAAACAATGAGCAGTTCTTC.

The chain uses TRBV5-1 and TRBJ1-4; no reliable D call. Germline V CDR1 and CDR2: SGHRS, YFSETQ. The V gene lost 3 bases and the J gene lost 7 bases, with 13 bases spanning the gap. The CDR3 spans 14 residues. CDR3 residues: CASSSPRDGEKLFF. The CDR3 DNA is TGCGCCAGCAGCTCGCCGAGAGATGGTGAAAAACTGTTTTTT. The full variable domain, rest sourced from reference TRBV5-1 and TRBJ1-4, is KAGVTQTPRYLIKTRGQQVTLSCSPISGHRSVSWYQQTPGQGLQFLFEYFSETQRNKGNFPGRFSGRQFSNSRSEMNVSTLELGDSALYLCASSSPRDGEKLFFGSGTQLSVL.

This chain connects TRBV13 to TRBJ2-7, with unresolved D. Looked up from germline, CDR1 is PRHDT and CDR2 is FYEKMQ (reference sequence). V lost 5 bases and J 0 bases, leaving 5 bases between the germline ends. This CDR3 spans 12 amino acids. In DNA, the CDR3 is TGTGCCAGCAGCCCCCACTCCTACGAGCAGTACTTC. This gives the protein CASSPHSYEQYF. The full variable domain, in which reference TRBV13 and TRBJ2-7 provide the parts outside the CDR3, is AAGVIQSPRHLIKEKRETATLKCYPIPRHDTVYWYQQGPGQDPQFLISFYEKMQSDKGSIPDRFSAQQFSDYHSELNMSSLELGDSALYFCASSPHSYEQYFGPGTRLTVT.

The chain has TRBV28 and TRBJ1-2; tentatively, D is TRBD1 (5 bases). The germline V and J ends were trimmed by 4 bases and 4 bases, with 16 bases remaining between them. Per the germline V gene, CDR1 is MDHEN and CDR2 is SYDVKM. The length of the CDR3 is 15 residues. As DNA, the CDR3 is TGTGCCAGCAGTTCACGTCTCAGGGCTGCCTATGGCTACACCTTC. Translated, it gives CASSSRLRAAYGYTF.

The chain employs TRBV13 and TRBJ2-7; the match to TRBD1 covers 7 bases. The CDR3 runs to 15 residues. Germline assignment: CDR1 PRHDT and CDR2 FYEKMQ (reference sequence). The trim removed 1 base at V and 4 bases at J, leaving 7 bases unmatched. CDR3 sequence: CASSLARQGPYEQYF. DNA for the CDR3: TGTGCCAGCAGCTTAGCTAGACAGGGCCCATACGAGCAGTACTTC.

The rearrangement links TRBV11-2 to TRBJ2-3; D perhaps matches TRBD1 (6 bases). CDR3 size: 18 residues. Germline V gives CDR1 SGHAT, CDR2 FQNNGV. The V and J ends lost 2 bases and 0 bases respectively, with 18 bases between them. The DNA of the CDR3 is TGTGCCAGCAGCTTAAGAAACAGGGTATTATCGAGCACAGATACGCAGTATTTT. Translation: CASSLRNRVLSSTDTQYF. The full variable domain, completed using reference TRBV11-2 and TRBJ2-3, is EAGVAQSPRYKIIEKRQSVAFWCNPISGHATLYWYQQILGQGPKLLIQFQNNGVVDDSQLPKDRFSAERLKGVDSTLKIQPAKLEDSAVYLCASSLRNRVLSSTDTQYFGPGTRLTVL.